This TCR beta chain is from a study of cytomegalovirus exposure and HLA in healthy donors. Study information: Early released data comprised about 85 million unique TCRs from HLA-typed donors. Study-wide points: As confirmed in vitro, a few CMV-associated chains were specific for CMV antigens. In a later analysis, HLA-associated TCR beta chains were more clonally expanded than equally common others.

Use of 60 Vbeta and 13 Jbeta primers characterized the PCR. Some clones are missing from TCRdb's copy, which holds only in-frame ones; the method was immunoSEQ multiplex PCR. The data contain some 180,000 clones, approximately 82% of them singletons. The junction had 5 bases not matched to a gene; V was cut back by 8 bases and J by 6 bases. The CDR3 loop spans 12 amino acids. Germline CDR1 is SNHLY and CDR2 is FYNNEI. Comments on this clone: No antigen is known for it.

The chain uses TRBV2 and TRBJ2-7, with 9 bases fitting TRBD1. The clonotype comes from a girl aged 2 to 9 in good health and CMV-seropositive. The sequenced sample consisted of PBMCs. Written as DNA, the CDR3 is TGTGCCAGCTCCTTGACAGGGGGCGAGCAGTACTTC. This sequence encodes CASSLTGGEQYF.